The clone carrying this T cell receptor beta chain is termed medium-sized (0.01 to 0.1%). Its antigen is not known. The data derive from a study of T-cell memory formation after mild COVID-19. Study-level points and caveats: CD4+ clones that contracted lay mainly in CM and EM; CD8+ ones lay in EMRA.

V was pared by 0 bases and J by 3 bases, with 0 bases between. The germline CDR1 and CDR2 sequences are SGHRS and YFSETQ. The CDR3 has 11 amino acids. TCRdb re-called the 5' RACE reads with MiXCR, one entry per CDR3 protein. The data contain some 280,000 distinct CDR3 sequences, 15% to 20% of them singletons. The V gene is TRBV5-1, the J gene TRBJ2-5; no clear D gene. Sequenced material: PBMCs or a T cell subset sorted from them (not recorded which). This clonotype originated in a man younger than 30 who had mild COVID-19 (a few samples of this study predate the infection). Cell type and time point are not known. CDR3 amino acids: CASSLEETQYF. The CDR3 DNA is TGCGCCAGCAGCTTGGAAGAGACCCAGTACTTC. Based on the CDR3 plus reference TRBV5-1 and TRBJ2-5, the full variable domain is KAGVTQTPRYLIKTRGQQVTLSCSPISGHRSVSWYQQTPGQGLQFLFEYFSETQRNKGNFPGRFSGRQFSNSRSEMNVSTLELGDSALYLCASSLEETQYFGPGTRLLVL.